The T cell receptor (beta chain) described here comes from a study of control samples from healthy donors and cancer patients. The protocol was immunoSEQ multiplex PCR, while the TCRdb copy is restricted to in-frame clones and leaves out a portion. The repertoire consists of roughly 120,000 clones, with roughly 93% occurring once and the leading ten covering about 2.6%. V was trimmed by 1 base and J by 5 bases, leaving 12 bases between them. The germline V gene has CDR1 SGHNT and CDR2 YYREEE (reference sequence). The CDR3 covers 15 residues. V gene TRBV5-4 combines with J gene TRBJ2-2; D is unresolved. This clonotype was obtained from a man aged 25-45 years in good health. Sequenced sample: blood. The DNA of the CDR3 is TGTGCCAGCAGCTTGTATCTGCCAACGACCGGGGAGCTGTTTTTT. Translating it yields CASSLYLPTTGELFF.